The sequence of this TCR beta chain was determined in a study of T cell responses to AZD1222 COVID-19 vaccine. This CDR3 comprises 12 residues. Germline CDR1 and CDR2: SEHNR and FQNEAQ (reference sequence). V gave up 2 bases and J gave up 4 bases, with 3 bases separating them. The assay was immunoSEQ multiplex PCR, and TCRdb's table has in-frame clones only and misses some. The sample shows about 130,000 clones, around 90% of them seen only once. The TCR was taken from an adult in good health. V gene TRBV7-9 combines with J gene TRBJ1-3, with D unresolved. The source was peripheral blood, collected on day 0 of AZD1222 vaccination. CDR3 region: CASSLWGNTIYF. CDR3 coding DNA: TGTGCCAGCAGCTTATGGGGAAACACCATATATTTT.